The sequence of this T cell receptor (beta chain) was determined in a study of blood T cell repertoires in COVID-19. Clones were sequenced by immunoSEQ multiplex PCR, and TCRdb holds only the in-frame ones, with some missing. The data contain around 43,000 clones, 75% to 90% of them singletons. Between the trimmed V and J ends, which lost 5 bases and 9 bases, there was a span of 26 bases. From germline, CDR1 is SGHAT and CDR2 FQNNGV. This CDR3 contains 16 residues. This chain uses TRBV11-2 with TRBJ2-7, with D possibly matching TRBD1 (5 bases). This clonotype was obtained from a man aged 45-65 years with active COVID-19. Sequenced input: peripheral blood. The CDR3 spells CASSPPGNRATGVQYF. The DNA of the CDR3 is TGTGCCAGCAGCCCCCCAGGGAATCGAGCCACTGGGGTGCAGTACTTC.